One and the same sample provided the 25 T cell receptor beta chains below, sequenced in a study of OX40 agonist ivuxolimab in advanced cancers. This table comes from immunoSEQ multiplex PCR, and its TCRdb copy is limited to in-frame clones, with some not included. This table holds roughly 60,000 clones, more than 85% found once. Sequences were derived from CD4+ or CD8+ T cells sorted from blood, sampled in a trial of the OX40 agonist ivuxolimab. The receptors here all came from an adult with an advanced solid tumor such as melanoma, head and neck, liver or kidney cancer.

The rearrangement joins TRBV4-1 to TRBJ2-2, with 8 bases that match TRBD2. The CDR3 loop spans 18 amino acids. J was trimmed by 1 base and V by 2 bases; bases with no gene match: 9. Germline CDR1 MGHRA, CDR2 YSYEKL. CDR3 residues: CASSQRAPGLENTGELFF. The CDR3 nucleotides are TGCGCCAGCAGCCAACGCGCGCCGGGACTAGAGAACACCGGGGAGCTGTTTTTT.

The sample holds one count of this clone. CDR3 residues: CASSLAREGNTGELFF. CDR3 DNA sequence: TGTGCCAGCAGCTTAGCCAGGGAAGGGAACACCGGGGAGCTGTTTTTT. The chain links TRBV7-9 to TRBJ2-2, with D perhaps TRBD1 (5 bases). CDR1 and CDR2 (germline): SEHNR, FQNEAQ (reference sequence). Trimming left V 0 bases short and J 1 base short, with 9 bases between. This CDR3 has 16 residues.

The V and J genes are TRBV30 and TRBJ1-1, with no clear D. The germline V and J ends were trimmed by 2 bases and 2 bases, with 9 bases remaining between them. The CDR3 is 13 residues long. Germline V gene lookup returns CDR1 GTSNPN and CDR2 SVGIG (reference sequence). The CDR3 reads CAWSNNLNTEAFF. CDR3 in DNA: TGTGCCTGGAGTAATAACCTAAACACTGAAGCTTTCTTT.

This chain connects TRBV7-2 to TRBJ2-1; D call uncertain. The CDR3 consists of 13 residues. Per germline, CDR1 SGHTA and CDR2 FQGNSA. The V and J ends lost 0 bases and 8 bases respectively, with 8 bases between them. CDR3 sequence: CASSLAGLDEQFF. The CDR3 nucleotides are TGTGCCAGCAGCTTAGCAGGGCTGGATGAGCAGTTCTTC.

The chain is built from TRBV10-1 and TRBJ2-1; D possibly uses TRBD1 or TRBD2 (5 bases each). Germline V gene data show CDR1 as WNHNN and CDR2 as SYGVQD (reference sequence). The CDR3 is made up of 13 amino acids. V lost 7 bases and J 6 bases, leaving 13 bases between the germline ends. The CDR3 is CASTPGTLNEQFF. The DNA for the CDR3 is TGCGCCAGCACCCCCGGGACCCTCAATGAGCAGTTCTTC.

The CDR3 coding sequence is TGTGCCAGCAGTCAGGACGCCCGGGGACACAATGAGCAGTTCTTC. This gives the protein CASSQDARGHNEQFF. The chain carries TRBV2 and TRBJ2-1; the D call may be TRBD1 or TRBD2 (5 bases each). Germline V gene data show CDR1 as SNHLY and CDR2 as FYNNEI. The CDR3 runs to 15 residues. V shed 5 bases and J shed 5 bases, with 16 bases lying between them.

V and J are TRBV6-5 and TRBJ1-1; D gene ambiguous. V lost 5 bases and J 4 bases, leaving 14 bases between the germline ends. The CDR3 runs to 14 residues. CDR1 is MNHEY and CDR2 is SVGAGI in the germline V gene. This chain's CDR3 is CASSRRSFGTEAFF. The CDR3 bases are TGTGCCAGCAGTAGGCGCTCCTTCGGCACTGAAGCTTTCTTT.

This rearrangement joins TRBV5-1 to TRBJ2-1; TRBD2 aligns across 7 bases. Unmatched junction bases numbered 11, after V lost 4 bases and J lost 1 base. Germline CDR1 SGHRS, CDR2 YFSETQ. This CDR3 is 17 amino acids long. The CDR3 is CASSLTGSGHSYNEQFF. The CDR3, as DNA: TGCGCCAGCAGCCTGACTGGTAGCGGGCATTCCTACAATGAGCAGTTCTTC.

The J gene is TRBJ2-1, the V gene TRBV5-1; D gene unclear. Germline V lookup: CDR1 SGHRS, CDR2 YFSETQ. V gave up 2 bases and J gave up 6 bases, with 21 bases separating them. CDR3 length: 17 amino acids. The CDR3 DNA is TGCGCCAGCAGCTTAACCAGCACCGGGCTCATCCCCAATGAGCAGTTCTTC. It specifies CASSLTSTGLIPNEQFF.

This clone was detected only once. This chain connects TRBV19 to TRBJ2-1, with TRBD2 identical over 10 bases. The CDR3 extends over 16 amino acids. Germline-derived CDR1 and CDR2 are LNHDA and SQIVND (reference sequence). Trimming cost V 5 bases and J 4 bases; bases outside gene matches: 8. CDR3 DNA sequence: TGTGCCAGTAGTCTAGCGGGAGCCCAGCCTTACAATGAGCAGTTCTTC. Its protein product is CASSLAGAQPYNEQFF.

This chain links TRBV11-2 with TRBJ2-3, with 7 bases fitting TRBD1. Germline CDR1 is SGHAT and CDR2 is FQNNGV. J gave up 5 bases and V 2 bases, and 10 bases lay outside the gene matches. This CDR3 has 16 amino acids. This chain's CDR3 is CASSLIKNRGVDTQYF. The CDR3 region has the DNA TGTGCCAGCAGCTTAATCAAGAACAGGGGTGTAGATACGCAGTATTTT.

The CDR3 nucleotides read TGTGCCATCGCGATACAGGGCAATAATTCACCCCTCCACTTT. Protein sequence: CAIAIQGNNSPLHF. This chain uses TRBV10-3 with TRBJ1-6; D may be TRBD1 (6 bases). V was shortened by 8 bases and J by 5 bases, with 13 bases between the two germline ends. The CDR3 totals 14 residues. Germline CDR1 ENHRY, CDR2 SYGVKD.

This clone was found once. The CDR3 region is CASQRLAGFFSEQFF. The CDR3 DNA follows: TGTGCCAGCCAAAGACTAGCGGGTTTCTTTAGTGAGCAGTTCTTC. This chain connects TRBV27 to TRBJ2-1; 10 nucleotides align to TRBD2. This CDR3 comprises 15 residues. Per the germline V gene, CDR1 is MNHEY and CDR2 is SMNVEV (reference sequence). V gave up 8 bases and J gave up 9 bases; unmatched junction bases: 13.

This chain joins TRBV19 and TRBJ2-1; 7 bases are a match to TRBD2. V was pared by 4 bases and J by 0 bases, with 9 bases of the junction left unmatched. CDR3 length: 17 residues. Germline lookup yields CDR1 LNHDA and CDR2 SQIVND (reference sequence). CDR3 nucleotide sequence: TGTGCCAGTAGTAATTGGTCCGGGAGGCCCTCCTACAATGAGCAGTTCTTC. It codes for CASSNWSGRPSYNEQFF. Based on the CDR3 plus reference TRBV19 and TRBJ2-1, the full variable domain is DGGITQSPKYLFRKEGQNVTLSCEQNLNHDAMYWYRQDPGQGLRLIYYSQIVNDFQKGDIAEGYSVSREKKESFPLTVTSAQKNPTAFYLCASSNWSGRPSYNEQFFGPGTRLTVL.

This chain links TRBV6-5 with TRBJ2-1; 10 bases fit TRBD2. The CDR3 runs 15 residues. V dropped 1 base and J dropped 8; count of bases not matched to a gene: 5. Germline CDR1 reads MNHEY; CDR2 reads SVGAGI. CDR3: CASSYWASGSDEQFF. The CDR3 DNA sequence: TGTGCCAGCAGTTACTGGGCTAGCGGGAGTGATGAGCAGTTCTTC.

This clone was observed a few times. V gene TRBV5-4 combines with J gene TRBJ2-2; weak D call: TRBD1 (6 bases). The V gene's germline CDR1 is SGHNT and CDR2 YYREEE (reference sequence). The CDR3 is 15 residues long. The ends were cut back, 4 bases at V and 1 base at J, with 11 bases in the middle. The DNA for the CDR3 is TGTGCCAGCAGCCGACAGGAGTTGAACACCGGGGAGCTGTTTTTT. Protein sequence: CASSRQELNTGELFF.

The rearrangement uses TRBV2 and TRBJ1-4; 8 bases match TRBD1. The J segment lost 8 bases and the V segment lost 4 bases, leaving 9 bases of the junction unmatched. CDR3 size: 15 residues. From germline, CDR1 is SNHLY and CDR2 FYNNEI. The CDR3 bases are TGTGCCAGCAGTGTGGATGGACAGGGCGGGGAAAAACTGTTTTTT. This codes for CASSVDGQGGEKLFF.

This chain connects TRBV18 to TRBJ1-4; TRBD1 agrees at 8 bases. The V segment lost 2 bases and the J segment 0 bases; nucleotides outside the gene matches: 8. The CDR3 extends over 18 amino acids. Germline V gene lookup returns CDR1 KGHSH and CDR2 LQKENI. This CDR3 is CASSPMAGGASTNEKLFF. Here the CDR3 DNA reads TGTGCCAGCTCACCAATGGCAGGGGGCGCGTCAACTAATGAAAAACTGTTTTTT.

The J gene is TRBJ1-2, the V gene TRBV5-4; no reliable D call. The CDR3 consists of 17 residues. Between the trimmed V and J ends, which lost 0 bases and 0 bases, there was a span of 15 bases. CDR1 SGHNT and CDR2 YYREEE come from the germline V gene (reference sequence). The CDR3 nucleotides are TGTGCCAGCAGCTTGGAGTATTGGCGGGCGGCTAACTATGGCTACACCTTC. This codes for CASSLEYWRAANYGYTF.

The rearrangement joins TRBV5-1 to TRBJ1-1, with TRBD1 as a possible D gene (5 bases). In germline, CDR1 is SGHRS, CDR2 YFSETQ. The V end was cut by 0 bases, the J end by 1 base, with 16 bases between. The CDR3 has 17 amino acids. This CDR3 is CASSLASLPGRNTEAFF. Here the CDR3 DNA reads TGCGCCAGCAGCTTGGCTAGTCTTCCAGGGCGGAACACTGAAGCTTTCTTT.

The V call is TRBV29-1, the J call TRBJ2-3; D is unresolved. This CDR3 is 13 amino acids long. Germline V gene data show CDR1 as SQVTM and CDR2 as ANQGSEA. Trimming left V 4 bases short and J 2 bases short, with 10 bases between. Written as DNA, the CDR3 is TGCAGCGTTGCTGTTCGGTTCACAGATACGCAGTATTTT. This encodes CSVAVRFTDTQYF.

The chain joins TRBV29-1 to TRBJ2-3, with 12 bases matching TRBD2. The germline CDR1 and CDR2 sequences are SQVTM and ANQGSEA. CDR3 length: 15 amino acids. V shed 4 bases, J shed 6 bases, and the junction held 8 bases outside the gene matches. The CDR3 DNA sequence: TGCAGCGTTGTTCCTAGCGGGAGGGCCGTGGATACGCAGTATTTT. Protein sequence: CSVVPSGRAVDTQYF.

The chain uses TRBV2 and TRBJ2-1, with D maybe TRBD2 (6 bases). The V and J ends lost 0 bases and 9 bases respectively, with 12 bases between them. Germline V gene lookup returns CDR1 SNHLY and CDR2 FYNNEI. The CDR3 sequence is 14 residues long. The CDR3 DNA sequence: TGTGCCAGCAGTGAAGCGGGCCAGGGAGGTGAGCAGTTCTTC. Translated: CASSEAGQGGEQFF.

The chain combines TRBV19 with TRBJ1-1; 9 bases agree with TRBD1. This CDR3 has 16 residues. Per germline, CDR1 LNHDA and CDR2 SQIVND (reference sequence). V lost 1 base, J lost 2 bases, and 5 bases stayed unmatched. The CDR3 region is CASSIVPDRGNTEAFF. Here the CDR3 DNA reads TGTGCCAGTAGTATAGTTCCGGACAGGGGCAACACTGAAGCTTTCTTT.

V gene TRBV20-1 combines with J gene TRBJ2-5; no clear D. The CDR3 is made up of 11 amino acids. Germline CDR1 is DFQATT and CDR2 is SNEGSKA (reference sequence). V was pared by 0 bases and J by 4 bases, with 3 bases between. The CDR3: CSARDPETQYF. For the CDR3, the DNA is TGCAGTGCTAGAGATCCAGAGACCCAGTACTTC.